This T cell receptor beta chain came from a study of tumor-infiltrating lymphocytes in primary liver carcinoma (dated by TCRdb to between 2016 and 2019). Describing the broader study: Of the five patients, three men and two women aged 30 to 69 years, four had hepatocellular carcinoma and one had combined HCC and intrahepatic cholangiocarcinoma. The tumors of the five patients were staged as T1-T3 N0M0, with maximum diameters ranging from 4.2 to 10 cm. Roughly 3.5 to 7.5 million productive TCRbeta reads were obtained per sample, and no significant difference in read depth was found between tissue types. The study combined TCRbeta repertoire sequencing, expression microarrays and whole-exome sequencing across five regions of each liver tumor, with adjacent normal tissue and blood. A total of roughly 35 specimens from 5 patients went through TCRbeta repertoire sequencing, namely 25 tumor regions, 5 adjacent noncancerous liver tissues and 5 peripheral blood samples. To link TCRbeta repertoire diversity to the local molecular phenotype, the roughly 23 tumor region samples were profiled with Agilent mRNA microarrays. Repertoires from technical replicates were highly reproducible, with mean shared-clone rates about 0.9 and correlation coefficients above 0.95.

TCRbeta-specific cDNA was reverse-transcribed from 500 ng total RNA using a constant-region primer and ProtoScript II reverse transcriptase. Three nested multiplex PCR rounds, following a slightly modified ARM-PCR procedure, were used to build the TCRbeta libraries. Multiplex TRBV1-TRBV30 forward primers and a Cbeta reverse primer were used in the first two PCR rounds, each of which was run for around 10 cycles. Sample barcodes and Illumina adapters were attached in a final 25-cycle PCR using Deep VentR polymerase. Before sequencing, amplicons between 200 and 500 bp were purified from gel using a QIAquick gel extraction kit. An Illumina HiSeq 2500 was used to sequence the TCRbeta amplicons with 250-bp paired-end reads. The authors' analysis ran thus. Reads were quality-trimmed with Trimmomatic v0.33, and paired reads were merged with FLASH v1.2.11 to recover full CDR3 sequences. V, D and J germline segments were assigned to the rearranged TCRbeta sequences by MiGEC v1.2.1b. Clonotype statistics and Shannon-Wiener diversity indices were computed with VDJtools v1.0.0. Except for diversity analysis, only the 250 most abundant clonotypes of each sample were used in subsequent analyses to reduce sampling bias. Clones were called with MiXCR by TCRdb after fastp trimmed the public reads at Q25, and only in-frame beta chains were retained. Rows are combined by CDR3 protein, so each entry shows the most common genes and DNA. The V and J calls shown here were made by TCRdb, not taken from the authors' results. Counted in this sample were 40,000 to 45,000 distinct CDR3 sequences; approximately 70% of them appeared once. About a fifth of the sample is taken by the ten largest.

Note on this clonotype: Its binding antigen is unknown. Here the CDR3 omits its conserved ending phenylalanine or tryptophan, so a read error is the likely source.

Total RNA and DNA were co-extracted from around 20-30 mg of bulk tissue with the AllPrep DNA/RNA mini kit, without cell sorting. About 5 patients with histopathologically diagnosed primary liver carcinoma underwent surgical resection in China between late 2015 and early 2016. At the time of sampling, the patients were treatment-naive and had chronic HBV infection. Each tumor was sampled at five spatially separated regions: the superior, inferior, left-lateral and right-lateral poles and the tumor centre. More than 85% viable tumor cells were found by histology in every tumor sample. Fresh tumor and adjacent tissue pieces were bisected; one half was stored in RNAlater at -80°C, the other sent for histology. Broader findings and caveats from the paper: Repertoire overlap was higher between tumor regions (mean about 36%) than tumor-adjacent (around 17%) or tumor-blood (about 14%) pairs, consistent with antigen-driven expansion. Bulk unsorted samples precluded comparing CD4+ and CD8+ T cell repertoires. The top 250 clones accounted for a significantly greater share of the repertoire in tumors than in blood (p = 0.039). With just four or five patients in the study, the authors point out that the findings should be validated in a larger study. Only the TCR beta chain was sequenced, which likely underestimates true repertoire diversity because unpaired alpha chains were not captured. Only roughly 7-25% of top clones appeared in all five regions of a tumor, which suggests that tumor-infiltrating T cells are spatially heterogeneous.

V was cut back by 5 bases and J by 5 bases, leaving a gap of 12 bases between them. 13 amino acids form the CDR3, both terminal residues included. Only the CDR3 part of the read is kept: 39 bases, read in frame from the first base. This TCR was sampled from a man between 40 and 49 years old with primary liver carcinoma and hepatitis B virus infection. Source material: liver tumor tissue from sampling region 2. Interpreted using the paper, the cell subset or site label stands for: tumor region T2, inferior pole. The chain links TRBV12-3 or TRBV12-4 with TRBJ2-5; perhaps TRBD2 is the D gene, with 5 bases matching. The CDR3 reads CASSDWWEETQYL. In nucleotides, the sequence is TGTGCCAGCAGTGACTGGTGGGAGGAGACCCAGTACTTA.